This T cell receptor beta chain emerged from a study of OX40 agonist ivuxolimab in advanced cancers. Background on the study: All patients had ivuxolimab intravenously every 2 weeks at 0.01 to 10 mg/kg.

Using immunoSEQ multiplex PCR, the repertoire was profiled, and TCRdb retains in-frame clones only, with some absent. The sample has about 27,000 clones, roughly 80% seen once. Germline trimming cut 0 bases from V and 6 bases from J; bases unmatched to any gene: 6. The CDR3 sequence is 15 residues long. CDR1 is MDHEN, CDR2 SYDVKM, per germline. The sequence was collected from an adult with an advanced solid tumor such as melanoma, head and neck, liver or kidney cancer. The sample here was CD4+ or CD8+ T cells sorted from blood, taken in a trial of the OX40 agonist ivuxolimab. This chain links TRBV28 with TRBJ2-7, with TRBD2 matching over 9 bases. The CDR3 region is CASSLWAGGLLEQYF. In DNA form, the CDR3 reads TGTGCCAGCAGTTTATGGGCGGGGGGGCTCCTCGAGCAGTACTTC. The whole variable domain, filled in from reference TRBV28 and TRBJ2-7, reads DVKVTQSSRYLVKRTGEKVFLECVQDMDHENMFWYRQDPGLGLRLIYFSYDVKMKEKGDIPEGYSVSREKKERFSLILESASTNQTSMYLCASSLWAGGLLEQYFGPGTRLTVT.